Below, 4 T cell receptor beta chains from the same sample are listed, as sequenced in a study of OX40 agonist ivuxolimab in advanced cancers. The library was obtained by the immunoSEQ multiplex PCR assay. The immuneACCESS repertoire file appears here via TCRdb, limited to in-frame rearrangements. These files lack a portion of the clones; in checked studies, under half of the deficit traces to unresolved V genes, and the cause of the others is not known. The sample includes more than 50,000 clones, with roughly 87% observed a single time. The ten largest clones add up to 0.35% of the sample. Sample: CD4+ or CD8+ T cells sorted from blood, taken in a trial of the OX40 agonist ivuxolimab. All receptors derive from an adult with an advanced solid tumor such as melanoma, head and neck, liver or kidney cancer.

This rearrangement joins TRBV11-2 to TRBJ2-7; tentatively, D is TRBD1 or TRBD2 (5 bases each). Per the germline V gene, CDR1 is SGHAT and CDR2 is FQNNGV. There are 13 residues in the CDR3. Trimming took off 4 bases at V and 3 bases at J, with 10 bases between the two ends. CDR3: CASSSLRGYEQYF. Here the CDR3 DNA reads TGTGCCAGCAGCTCCTTGAGGGGCTACGAGCAGTACTTC.

The gene calls are TRBV5-8 and TRBJ1-1; TRBD1 is a possible D gene (6 bases). The V gene's germline CDR1 is SGHTS and CDR2 YDEGEE. The CDR3 contains 15 residues. Trimming shortened V by 7 bases and J by 2 bases, and 18 bases separated the two germline ends. Here the CDR3 DNA reads TGTGCCAGCTTGCAGTGGGGGGCCCTCAACACTGAAGCTTTCTTT. It is translated as CASLQWGALNTEAFF.

The genes are TRBV4-1 and TRBJ2-5, with 7 nucleotides matching TRBD1. The V segment lost 0 bases and the J segment 4 bases; nucleotides outside the gene matches: 5. CDR3 length: 15 amino acids. The germline V gene encodes CDR1 MGHRA and CDR2 YSYEKL. Written as DNA, the CDR3 is TGCGCCAGCAGCCAAGATGCAGGGGGTCGAGAGACCCAGTACTTC. It yields the protein CASSQDAGGRETQYF.

The rearrangement links TRBV14 to TRBJ1-2, with 9 bases identical to TRBD1. The CDR3 length is 14 residues. Looked up from germline, CDR1 is SGHDN and CDR2 is FVKESK. V shed 6 bases and J 7 bases; nucleotides not matched to a gene: 9. CDR3 amino acids: CASSLRDRVVGYTF. The CDR3 nucleotides are TGTGCCAGCAGTCTCCGGGACAGGGTGGTTGGCTACACCTTC.